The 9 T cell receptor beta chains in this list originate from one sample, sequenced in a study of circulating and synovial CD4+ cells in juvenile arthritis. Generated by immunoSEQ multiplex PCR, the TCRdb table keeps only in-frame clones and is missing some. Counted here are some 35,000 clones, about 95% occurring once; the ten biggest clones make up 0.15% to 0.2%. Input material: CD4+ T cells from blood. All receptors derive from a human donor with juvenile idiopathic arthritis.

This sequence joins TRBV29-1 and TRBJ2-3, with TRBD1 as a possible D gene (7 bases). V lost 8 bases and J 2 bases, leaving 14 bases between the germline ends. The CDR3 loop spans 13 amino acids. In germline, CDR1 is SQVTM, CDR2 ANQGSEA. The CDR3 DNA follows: TGCAGCTCAGGGGGGACACTCACAGATACGCAGTATTTT. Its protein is CSSGGTLTDTQYF.

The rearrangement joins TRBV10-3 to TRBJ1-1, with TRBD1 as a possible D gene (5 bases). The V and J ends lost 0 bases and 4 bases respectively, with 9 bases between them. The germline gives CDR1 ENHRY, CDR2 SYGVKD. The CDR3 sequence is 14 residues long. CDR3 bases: TGTGCCATCAGTGAGTCCCAGGGTGTCACTGAAGCTTTCTTT. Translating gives CAISESQGVTEAFF.

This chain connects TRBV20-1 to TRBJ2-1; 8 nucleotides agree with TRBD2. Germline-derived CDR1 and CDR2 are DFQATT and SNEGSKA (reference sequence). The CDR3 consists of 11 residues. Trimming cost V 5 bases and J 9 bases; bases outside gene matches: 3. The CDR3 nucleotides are TGCAGTGCTGGCGGGGGGATTGAGCAGTTCTTC. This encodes CSAGGGIEQFF.

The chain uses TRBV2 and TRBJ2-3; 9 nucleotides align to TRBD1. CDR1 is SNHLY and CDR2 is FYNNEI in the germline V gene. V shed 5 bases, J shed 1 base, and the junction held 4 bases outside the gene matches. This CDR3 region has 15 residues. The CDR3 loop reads CASSPGQGGTDTQYF. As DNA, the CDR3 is TGTGCCAGCAGTCCGGGACAGGGCGGCACAGATACGCAGTATTTT. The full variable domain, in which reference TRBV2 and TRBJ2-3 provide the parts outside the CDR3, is EPEVTQTPSHQVTQMGQEVILRCVPISNHLYFYWYRQILGQKVEFLVSFYNNEISEKSEIFDDQFSVERPDGSNFTLKIRSTKLEDSAMYFCASSPGQGGTDTQYFGPGTRLTVL.

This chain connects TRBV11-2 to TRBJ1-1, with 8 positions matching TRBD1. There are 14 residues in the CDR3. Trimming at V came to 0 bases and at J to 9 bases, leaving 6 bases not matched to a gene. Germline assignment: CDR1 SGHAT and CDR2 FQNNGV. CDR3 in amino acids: CASSLDRARGQAFF. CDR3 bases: TGTGCCAGCAGCTTAGATCGAGCCAGGGGGCAAGCTTTCTTT. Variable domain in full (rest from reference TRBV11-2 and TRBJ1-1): EAGVAQSPRYKIIEKRQSVAFWCNPISGHATLYWYQQILGQGPKLLIQFQNNGVVDDSQLPKDRFSAERLKGVDSTLKIQPAKLEDSAVYLCASSLDRARGQAFFGQGTRLTVV.

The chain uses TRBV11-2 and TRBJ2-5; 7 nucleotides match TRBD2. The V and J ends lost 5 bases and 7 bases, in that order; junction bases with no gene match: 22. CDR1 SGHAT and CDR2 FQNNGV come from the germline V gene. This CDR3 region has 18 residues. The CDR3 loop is CASSRPTTGGLREWTQYF. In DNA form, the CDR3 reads TGTGCCAGCAGCCGCCCGACGACGGGGGGACTCCGGGAGTGGACCCAGTACTTC.

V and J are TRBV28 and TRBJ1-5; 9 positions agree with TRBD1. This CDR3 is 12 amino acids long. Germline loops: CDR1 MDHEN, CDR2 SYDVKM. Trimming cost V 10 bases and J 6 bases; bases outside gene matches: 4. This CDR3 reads CATGTGSQPQHF. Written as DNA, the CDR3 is TGTGCCACCGGGACAGGGAGTCAGCCCCAGCATTTT. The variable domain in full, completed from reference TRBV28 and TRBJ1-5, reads DVKVTQSSRYLVKRTGEKVFLECVQDMDHENMFWYRQDPGLGLRLIYFSYDVKMKEKGDIPEGYSVSREKKERFSLILESASTNQTSMYLCATGTGSQPQHFGDGTRLSIL.

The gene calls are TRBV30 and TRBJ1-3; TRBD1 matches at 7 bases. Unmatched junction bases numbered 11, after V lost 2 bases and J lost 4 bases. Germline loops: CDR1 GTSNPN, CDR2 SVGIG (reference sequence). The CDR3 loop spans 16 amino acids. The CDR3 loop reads CAWSLRTGRSGNTIYF. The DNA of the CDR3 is TGTGCCTGGAGTCTTAGGACAGGACGATCGGGAAACACCATATATTTT.

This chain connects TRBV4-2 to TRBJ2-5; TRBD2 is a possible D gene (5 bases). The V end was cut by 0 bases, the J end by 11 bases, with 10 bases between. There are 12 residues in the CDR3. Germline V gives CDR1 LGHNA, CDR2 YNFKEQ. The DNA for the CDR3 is TGTGCCAGCAGCCAAGATAGCGCCAGGCAGTACTTC. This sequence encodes CASSQDSARQYF.